These T cell receptor beta chains were read from a single sample in a study of spatial heterogeneity in lung cancer. TCRdb re-called the 5' RACE reads with MiXCR, one entry per CDR3 protein. The sample lists tens of thousands of distinct CDR3 sequences; roughly 7% were seen once. The sample consisted of PBMCs, taken at surgery. Receptors were obtained from a female donor with early-stage non-small cell lung cancer. Each CDR3 is given with its conserved first and last residue. The D gene is left open where the match is weak. Not every row has a clone size; where given, it reads once, few, many or a size class.

j_call clone_size d_call v_call cdr3_aa cdr3_nt
TRBJ2-1 many TRBD2 TRBV7-3 CASSSYSSGGNNEQFF TGTGCCAGCAGCTCGTACTCTAGCGGGGGTAATAATGAGCAGTTCTTC
TRBJ1-2 many . TRBV18 CASSPGAGPARGGYTF TGTGCCAGCTCACCAGGGGCAGGTCCCGCCCGGGGTGGCTACACCTTC
TRBJ2-5 few TRBD2 TRBV12-3/TRBV12-4 CASTPISAGGQETQYF TGTGCCAGCACCCCAATTTCCGCGGGGGGACAAGAGACCCAGTACTTC
TRBJ1-2 few . TRBV27 CASSFQVGYGYTF TGTGCCAGCAGTTTTCAGGTTGGCTATGGCTACACCTTC
TRBJ2-1 . . TRBV20-1 CSASGGIALNGNEQFF TGCAGTGCTAGCGGGGGAATCGCTCTCAACGGCAATGAGCAGTTCTTC
TRBJ2-2 . TRBD1 TRBV9 CASSELPGTGGRTGELFF TGTGCCAGCAGCGAGCTCCCCGGGACAGGGGGACGAACCGGGGAGCTGTTTTTT
TRBJ2-2 . . TRBV4-2 CASSQDLGYGNTGELFF TGTGCCAGCAGCCAAGATCTGGGTTACGGAAACACCGGGGAGCTGTTTTTT
TRBJ2-2 few TRBD1 TRBV7-8 CASSLRTGGTGELFF TGTGCCAGCAGCTTAAGGACAGGGGGCACCGGGGAGCTGTTTTTT
TRBJ1-6 . TRBD1 TRBV5-1 CASSLGPEGARPLHF TGCGCCAGCAGCTTGGGCCCGGAGGGGGCCAGACCCCTCCACTTT
TRBJ2-3 many TRBD1 TRBV18 CASSPVGTGGDTQYF TGTGCCAGCTCACCAGTTGGGACAGGGGGCGATACGCAGTATTTT
TRBJ2-1 few TRBD1 TRBV7-2 CASSQGPGTGANEQFF TGTGCCAGCAGCCAAGGGCCCGGGACAGGGGCCAATGAGCAGTTCTTC
TRBJ2-1 many . TRBV5-1 CASSLGAAQNEQFF TGCGCCAGCAGCTTGGGGGCGGCGCAAAATGAGCAGTTCTTC
TRBJ2-3 many TRBD2 TRBV14 CASSRQREAAPNTQYF TGTGCCAGCAGCCGTCAACGGGAGGCCGCACCGAATACGCAGTATTTT
TRBJ2-5 many . TRBV11-2 CASSLDLQITTQETQYF TGTGCCAGCAGCTTAGACTTACAGATTACCACCCAAGAGACCCAGTACTTC
TRBJ1-6 . TRBD1 TRBV7-2 CASSLAGQGSYNSPLHF TGTGCCAGCAGCTTAGCGGGACAGGGTTCCTATAATTCACCCCTCCACTTT
TRBJ1-1 many . TRBV2 CASRRTGNTEAFF TGTGCCAGCAGGCGGACTGGGAACACTGAAGCTTTCTTT
TRBJ1-1 many . TRBV3-1 CASSRVSSGTEAFF TGTGCCAGCAGCCGGGTCTCCTCGGGCACTGAAGCTTTCTTT
TRBJ1-5 many TRBD1 TRBV20-1 CSAGTGGIGNQPQHF TGCAGTGCTGGGACAGGGGGAATCGGCAATCAGCCCCAGCATTTT
TRBJ2-3 . TRBD2 TRBV4-2 CASSLRLAGGPADTQYF TGTGCCAGCAGCCTCCGACTAGCGGGGGGACCGGCAGATACGCAGTATTTT
TRBJ1-1 many . TRBV7-9 CASSLVGSRNTEAFF TGTGCCAGCAGCTTGGTGGGGTCCCGGAACACTGAAGCTTTCTTT
TRBJ1-3 many . TRBV5-1 CASSLDGSSGNTIYF TGCGCCAGCAGCTTGGACGGAAGCTCTGGAAACACCATATATTTT
TRBJ2-2 . . TRBV19 CASSIVPPTGELFF TGTGCCAGTAGTATAGTCCCGCCCACCGGGGAGCTGTTTTTT
TRBJ1-1 . . TRBV7-9 CASSLVVAGEAFF TGTGCCAGCAGCTTAGTTGTGGCAGGAGAAGCTTTCTTT
TRBJ2-2 many . TRBV10-3 CAINRDGELFF TGTGCCATCAACCGAGACGGGGAGCTGTTTTTT
TRBJ1-2 many TRBD1 TRBV4-3 CASSPRTGASFYGYTF TGCGCCAGCAGCCCCAGGACAGGGGCAAGTTTCTATGGCTACACCTTC
TRBJ2-3 . . TRBV4-3 CASSQDPRSVDTQYF TGCGCCAGCAGCCAAGATCCCCGATCGGTAGATACGCAGTATTTT
TRBJ1-5 . TRBD1 TRBV2 CASSGQANQPQHF TGTGCCAGCAGCGGACAGGCCAATCAGCCCCAGCATTTT
TRBJ1-5 many TRBD1 TRBV30 CAWSLGQGNQPQHF TGTGCCTGGAGTTTGGGACAGGGGAACCAGCCCCAGCATTTT
TRBJ2-4 few . TRBV6-2/TRBV6-3 CASSAPSKVQNIQYF TGTGCCAGCAGTGCTCCCTCTAAGGTACAAAACATTCAGTACTTC
TRBJ2-3 many . TRBV7-9 CASSLLMTASTDTQYF TGTGCCAGCAGCTTGTTGATGACAGCTAGCACAGATACGCAGTATTTT
TRBJ1-2 . . TRBV2 CASSQQTGSLNYGYTF TGTGCCAGCAGCCAGCAGACGGGGTCCCTTAACTATGGCTACACCTTC
TRBJ2-2 . . TRBV2 CASSENQLNTGELFF TGTGCCAGCAGTGAAAATCAATTGAACACCGGGGAGCTGTTTTTT
TRBJ2-7 many . TRBV6-2/TRBV6-3 CASSPRAVYEQYF TGTGCCAGCAGTCCAAGGGCAGTCTACGAGCAGTACTTC
TRBJ2-1 many TRBD2 TRBV2 CASRPASGGANEQFF TGTGCCAGCAGGCCAGCTAGCGGGGGGGCCAATGAGCAGTTCTTC
TRBJ2-3 many . TRBV21-1 CASTSSMTPTGLFLVDTQYF TGTGCCAGCACATCCTCGATGACGCCTACGGGACTTTTTCTCGTAGATACGCAGTATTTT
TRBJ1-1 many . TRBV30 CAWSVDMNTEAFF TGTGCCTGGAGTGTGGACATGAACACTGAAGCTTTCTTT
TRBJ1-1 many . TRBV29-1 CSVDPPRRAEAFF TGCAGCGTTGACCCACCGCGGCGGGCTGAAGCTTTCTTT
TRBJ2-5 many . TRBV7-9 CASSVLTFETQYF TGTGCCAGCAGCGTTCTTACGTTTGAAACCCAGTACTTC
TRBJ2-3 many . TRBV5-4 CASSPPWTGATDTQYF TGTGCCAGCAGTCCGCCGTGGACGGGGGCCACAGATACGCAGTATTTT
TRBJ1-5 . . TRBV6-5 CASSYAGAWHF TGTGCCAGCAGTTACGCTGGGGCATGGCATTTT
TRBJ2-7 few . TRBV7-9 CASSLTGASYEQYF TGTGCCAGCAGCCTGACAGGAGCTTCCTACGAGCAGTACTTC
TRBJ2-7 . . TRBV12-3/TRBV12-4 CASGGGTSYEQYF TGTGCCAGCGGTGGGGGAACAAGCTACGAGCAGTACTTC
TRBJ2-5 . . TRBV2 CASTLWVSETQYF TGTGCCAGCACGCTCTGGGTTTCAGAGACCCAGTACTTC
TRBJ2-3 . . TRBV30 CARGAETDTQYF TGTGCCCGGGGGGCGGAAACAGATACGCAGTATTTT
TRBJ2-5 . . TRBV5-1 CASSLATYQETQYF TGCGCCAGCAGCTTGGCAACTTACCAAGAGACCCAGTACTTC
TRBJ1-5 many . TRBV6-2/TRBV6-3 CASSLDSNQPQHF TGTGCCAGCAGTTTAGACAGCAATCAGCCCCAGCATTTT
TRBJ2-3 many TRBD1 TRBV28 CASTGGRTGWTQYF TGTGCCAGTACAGGGGGCCGGACAGGCTGGACGCAGTATTTT
TRBJ2-1 many TRBD2 TRBV27 CASSYHGGGKNEQFF TGTGCCAGCAGTTATCACGGGGGGGGAAAGAATGAGCAGTTCTTC
TRBJ2-3 . . TRBV18 CASSPLAAMKGVTDTQYF TGTGCCAGCTCACCACTTGCGGCAATGAAAGGGGTCACAGATACGCAGTATTTT
TRBJ2-2 many . TRBV5-4 CAGRDTNTGELFF TGTGCCGGTAGGGACACCAACACCGGGGAGCTGTTTTTT